The 15 T cell receptor beta chains reported below all come from one sample, sequenced in a study of T cells in Graves' hyperthyroidism and ophthalmopathy. The TCR beta CDR3 regions underwent amplification using RNA transcripts as the source. With the HTBI primer set, the TCR CDR3 went through a first round of RT-PCR. TCRdb reprocessed the multiplex PCR reads via MiXCR and lists one record per CDR3 protein. The sample consists of some 500,000 distinct CDR3 sequences, 14% of them appearing once. The sequenced sample was blood. These TCRs come from a woman between 18 and 29 years old with Graves' hyperthyroidism.

There are many counts of this clonotype. This chain uses TRBV19 with TRBJ1-2; D remains unclear. Germline loops: CDR1 LNHDA, CDR2 SQIVND (reference sequence). V was shortened by 7 bases and J by 5 bases, with 11 bases between the two germline ends. CDR3 length: 12 amino acids. The CDR3 nucleotides are TGTGCCAGTATGAAGGGCTGGTATGGCTACACCTTC. Its protein is CASMKGWYGYTF.

This clonotype was detected ten times or more. This chain links TRBV10-3 with TRBJ2-1, with 11 positions matching TRBD2. V trimming: 3 bases; J trimming: 5 bases; junction bases outside the gene matches: 3. The CDR3 is 15 amino acids. CDR1 and CDR2 from the germline V gene are ENHRY and SYGVKD. The DNA of the CDR3 is TGTGCCATCAGTGATCAACTAGCGGGAGACAATGAGCAGTTCTTC. It yields the protein CAISDQLAGDNEQFF.

This rearrangement joins TRBV3-1 to TRBJ1-2; no reliable D call. V lost 1 base and J lost 5, with 11 bases in between. This CDR3 has 14 residues. CDR1 and CDR2 (germline): LGHDT, YNNKEL (reference sequence). The CDR3 is CASSQVRAEYGYTF. CDR3 nucleotide sequence: TGTGCCAGCAGCCAAGTCCGGGCAGAATATGGCTACACCTTC.

This clonotype was seen more than once but under ten times. V gene TRBV20-1 combines with J gene TRBJ2-1; D possibly corresponds to TRBD2 (5 bases). Germline V gene sequence: CDR1 DFQATT, CDR2 SNEGSKA (reference sequence). The CDR3 sequence is 15 residues long. Trimming removed 0 bases from V and 6 bases from J, with 15 bases in between. The CDR3 coding sequence is TGCAGTGCTAGAGAAGGGCGGGCTTGGGCCAATGAGCAGTTCTTC. It translates to CSAREGRAWANEQFF.

This clonotype was counted ten times or more. The chain carries TRBV12-3 or TRBV12-4 and TRBJ1-5, with D unclear. Trimming took 8 bases from V and 0 from J, leaving 5 bases between them. This CDR3 contains 12 residues. In nucleotides, the CDR3 is TGTGCCAGCTGTTATAGCAATCAGCCCCAGCATTTT. It codes for CASCYSNQPQHF.

The chain recombines TRBV9 with TRBJ2-7; tentative D call: TRBD1 (6 bases). The CDR3 totals 15 residues. Trimming stripped 0 bases from V and 5 bases from J, with 15 bases between. The V gene's germline CDR1 is SGDLS and CDR2 YYNGEE. The CDR3 nucleotides read TGTGCCAGCAGCGTAGGGTTAGGGGGAGCCAACGAGCAGTACTTC. Translation: CASSVGLGGANEQYF.

This clonotype was recorded at least ten times. The chain combines TRBV20-1 with TRBJ1-5; no reliable D call. Germline V CDR1 and CDR2: DFQATT, SNEGSKA (reference sequence). The germline V and J ends were trimmed by 3 bases and 0 bases, with 9 bases remaining between them. The CDR3 is 14 residues long. DNA for the CDR3: TGCAGTGCTAGCAAGGGCCTTAGCAATCAGCCCCAGCATTTT. Protein sequence: CSASKGLSNQPQHF.

This clonotype has ten or more counts. The V gene is TRBV19, the J gene TRBJ2-3, with D unresolved. The germline V gene has CDR1 LNHDA and CDR2 SQIVND (reference sequence). V lost 1 base, J lost 4 bases, and 9 bases lay in between. The CDR3 sequence is 14 residues long. CDR3 DNA: TGTGCCAGTAGTATAGCTCTGGATCCAGATACGCAGTATTTT. The encoded protein is CASSIALDPDTQYF. Using reference TRBV19 and TRBJ2-3 for the parts outside the CDR3, the full variable domain is DGGITQSPKYLFRKEGQNVTLSCEQNLNHDAMYWYRQDPGQGLRLIYYSQIVNDFQKGDIAEGYSVSREKKESFPLTVTSAQKNPTAFYLCASSIALDPDTQYFGPGTRLTVL.

This clonotype was picked up a small number of times. This rearrangement joins TRBV29-1 to TRBJ2-1; no definite D call. Trimming stripped 8 bases from V and 8 bases from J, with 13 bases between. Germline lookup yields CDR1 SQVTM and CDR2 ANQGSEA. The CDR3 loop spans 11 amino acids. CDR3 region: CSRSWRDEQFF. The CDR3 DNA sequence: TGCAGCAGATCCTGGAGAGATGAGCAGTTCTTC.

The chain employs TRBV6-1 and TRBJ2-3; no definite D call. The CDR3 runs to 11 residues. With 7 bases removed from V and 5 bases from J, the gap between germline ends came to 7 bases. Germline CDR1 reads MNHNS; CDR2 reads SASEGT. The DNA for the CDR3 is TGTGCCAGCAATCGAGGAGATACGCAGTATTTT. It is translated as CASNRGDTQYF.

In its sample, this clonotype was seen many times. The chain uses TRBV7-3 and TRBJ2-3, with TRBD2 identical over 9 bases. Germline CDR1 and CDR2: SGHTA and FQGTGA. This CDR3 is built from 17 residues. Trimming removed 5 bases from V and 1 base from J; junction bases left unmatched: 10. DNA for the CDR3: TGTGCCAGCAGCGAACCCGCGGGAGGGCCTGGCACAGATACGCAGTATTTT. This sequence encodes CASSEPAGGPGTDTQYF.

V gene TRBV11-2 combines with J gene TRBJ2-7; 10 bases match TRBD2. This CDR3 is 16 amino acids long. Trimming at V came to 0 bases and at J to 3 bases, leaving 5 bases not matched to a gene. Germline V gene data show CDR1 as SGHAT and CDR2 as FQNNGV. The CDR3 DNA reads as TGTGCCAGCAGCTTAGACCCCCTAGCGGGGGACTACGAGCAGTACTTC. This codes for CASSLDPLAGDYEQYF.

The table lists this clonotype with many counts. The chain combines TRBV7-6 with TRBJ2-3; D not certain. V shed 5 bases and J shed 6 bases, with 12 bases lying between them. The CDR3 extends over 13 amino acids. Germline-derived CDR1 and CDR2 are SGHVS and FNYEAQ. The CDR3 DNA reads as TGTGCCAGCAGCGCGAACGTAGGGGATACGCAGTATTTT. It is translated as CASSANVGDTQYF.

This clonotype was recorded a few times. The chain recombines TRBV5-1 with TRBJ1-4, with D possibly being TRBD1 (5 bases). CDR1 is SGHRS, CDR2 YFSETQ, per germline. The CDR3 runs to 18 residues. The germline V and J ends were trimmed by 5 bases and 3 bases, with 23 bases remaining between them. This chain's CDR3 is CASSYGRGQGSANEKLFF. CDR3 coding DNA: TGCGCCAGCAGTTATGGGCGCGGGCAGGGTTCGGCTAATGAAAAACTGTTTTTT.

This clonotype was found many times. The chain couples TRBV18 to TRBJ2-7; TRBD1 is a possible D gene (6 bases). Germline V gene data show CDR1 as KGHSH and CDR2 as LQKENI. V was pared by 4 bases and J by 0 bases, with 16 bases between. The CDR3 is made up of 16 amino acids. For the CDR3, the DNA is TGTGCCAGCTCACAGGGTCACAGGGCGAGCTCCTACGAGCAGTACTTC. Translating it yields CASSQGHRASSYEQYF.